This TCR beta chain is from a study of T cells in Graves' hyperthyroidism and ophthalmopathy. Regarding the study as a whole: By a 13 V-J model, ophthalmopathy was set apart from stable hyperthyroidism.

This CDR3 spans 13 amino acids. Trimming left V 4 bases short and J 8 bases short, with 12 bases between. Germline CDR1 and CDR2: MNHEY and SMNVEV (reference sequence). Patients aged 18 to 65 had newly diagnosed hyperthyroidism of under 2 months' duration. There are a few counts of this clonotype. Its antigen is undetermined. The CDR3 regions of TCR beta were amplified from RNA transcripts. Researchers ran a first-round RT-PCR on the TCR CDR3 using the HTBI primer set. From the multiplex PCR reads, TCRdb called clonotypes with MiXCR, one entry per CDR3 protein. The sample carries under 400,000 distinct CDR3 sequences, roughly 13% recorded once.

Sequences were obtained from blood. The J gene is TRBJ1-5, the V gene TRBV27; D gene ambiguous. This TCR derives from a woman aged 18-29 years with Graves' hyperthyroidism. The CDR3 DNA reads TGTGCCAGCAGTTCCCATCCTTTGGAGCCCCAGCATTTT. Translating gives CASSSHPLEPQHF.